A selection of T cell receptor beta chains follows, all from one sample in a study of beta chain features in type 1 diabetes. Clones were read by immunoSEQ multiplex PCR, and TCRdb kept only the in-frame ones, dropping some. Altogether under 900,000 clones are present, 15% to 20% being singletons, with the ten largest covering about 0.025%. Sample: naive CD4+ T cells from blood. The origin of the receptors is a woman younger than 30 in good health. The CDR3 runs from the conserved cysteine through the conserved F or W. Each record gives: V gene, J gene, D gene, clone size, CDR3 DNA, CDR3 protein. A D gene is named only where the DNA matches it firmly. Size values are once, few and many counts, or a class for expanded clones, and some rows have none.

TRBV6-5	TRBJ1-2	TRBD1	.	TGTGCCAGCAGCGGGACAGGGGGTTATGGCTACACCTTC	CASSGTGGYGYTF
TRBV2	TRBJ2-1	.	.	TGTGCCACAAGCATAGAGGGACTTACCTACAATGAGCAGTTCTTC	CATSIEGLTYNEQFF
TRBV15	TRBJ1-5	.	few	TGTGCCACCCAACAGGACCCTAGCAATCAGCCCCAGCATTTT	CATQQDPSNQPQHF
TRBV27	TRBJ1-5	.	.	TGTGCCAGCAGTTTACTGGGCAGCAATCAGCCCCAGCATTTT	CASSLLGSNQPQHF
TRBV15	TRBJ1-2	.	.	TGTGCCACCAGCAGAGAGTGGAGAGCTAACTATGGCTACACCTTC	CATSREWRANYGYTF
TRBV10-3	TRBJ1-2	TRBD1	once	TGTGCCATCAGTGCACCGGGACAGGGGGACTATGGCTACACCTTC	CAISAPGQGDYGYTF
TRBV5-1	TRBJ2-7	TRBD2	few	TGCGCCAGCAGCAACACGGCTCCGGGAGGTGAGCAGTACTTC	CASSNTAPGGEQYF
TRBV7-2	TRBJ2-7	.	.	TGTGCCAGCAGCTTAGGCCCAGTTGACTACGAGCAGTACTTC	CASSLGPVDYEQYF
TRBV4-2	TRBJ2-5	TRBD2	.	TGTGCCAGCAGCCAAGTTGCGACTAGCGGGAGAGGAGAGACCCAGTACTTC	CASSQVATSGRGETQYF
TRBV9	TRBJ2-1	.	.	TGTGCCAGCAGCTCGGACTCCAACACATACAATGAGCAGTTCTTC	CASSSDSNTYNEQFF
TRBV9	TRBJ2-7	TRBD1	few	TGTGCCAGCAGCAGGGACAGCTACGAGCAGTACTTC	CASSRDSYEQYF
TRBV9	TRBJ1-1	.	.	TGTGCCAGCAGCCCCGAGGGCAGGTCGGGCACTGAAGCTTTCTTT	CASSPEGRSGTEAFF
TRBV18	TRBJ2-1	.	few	TGTGCCAGCTCACCGGGGTATGATGAGCAGTTCTTC	CASSPGYDEQFF
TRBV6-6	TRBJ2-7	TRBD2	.	TGTGCCAGCAGTAACCCGGGACTAGGGACCTACGAGCAGTACTTC	CASSNPGLGTYEQYF